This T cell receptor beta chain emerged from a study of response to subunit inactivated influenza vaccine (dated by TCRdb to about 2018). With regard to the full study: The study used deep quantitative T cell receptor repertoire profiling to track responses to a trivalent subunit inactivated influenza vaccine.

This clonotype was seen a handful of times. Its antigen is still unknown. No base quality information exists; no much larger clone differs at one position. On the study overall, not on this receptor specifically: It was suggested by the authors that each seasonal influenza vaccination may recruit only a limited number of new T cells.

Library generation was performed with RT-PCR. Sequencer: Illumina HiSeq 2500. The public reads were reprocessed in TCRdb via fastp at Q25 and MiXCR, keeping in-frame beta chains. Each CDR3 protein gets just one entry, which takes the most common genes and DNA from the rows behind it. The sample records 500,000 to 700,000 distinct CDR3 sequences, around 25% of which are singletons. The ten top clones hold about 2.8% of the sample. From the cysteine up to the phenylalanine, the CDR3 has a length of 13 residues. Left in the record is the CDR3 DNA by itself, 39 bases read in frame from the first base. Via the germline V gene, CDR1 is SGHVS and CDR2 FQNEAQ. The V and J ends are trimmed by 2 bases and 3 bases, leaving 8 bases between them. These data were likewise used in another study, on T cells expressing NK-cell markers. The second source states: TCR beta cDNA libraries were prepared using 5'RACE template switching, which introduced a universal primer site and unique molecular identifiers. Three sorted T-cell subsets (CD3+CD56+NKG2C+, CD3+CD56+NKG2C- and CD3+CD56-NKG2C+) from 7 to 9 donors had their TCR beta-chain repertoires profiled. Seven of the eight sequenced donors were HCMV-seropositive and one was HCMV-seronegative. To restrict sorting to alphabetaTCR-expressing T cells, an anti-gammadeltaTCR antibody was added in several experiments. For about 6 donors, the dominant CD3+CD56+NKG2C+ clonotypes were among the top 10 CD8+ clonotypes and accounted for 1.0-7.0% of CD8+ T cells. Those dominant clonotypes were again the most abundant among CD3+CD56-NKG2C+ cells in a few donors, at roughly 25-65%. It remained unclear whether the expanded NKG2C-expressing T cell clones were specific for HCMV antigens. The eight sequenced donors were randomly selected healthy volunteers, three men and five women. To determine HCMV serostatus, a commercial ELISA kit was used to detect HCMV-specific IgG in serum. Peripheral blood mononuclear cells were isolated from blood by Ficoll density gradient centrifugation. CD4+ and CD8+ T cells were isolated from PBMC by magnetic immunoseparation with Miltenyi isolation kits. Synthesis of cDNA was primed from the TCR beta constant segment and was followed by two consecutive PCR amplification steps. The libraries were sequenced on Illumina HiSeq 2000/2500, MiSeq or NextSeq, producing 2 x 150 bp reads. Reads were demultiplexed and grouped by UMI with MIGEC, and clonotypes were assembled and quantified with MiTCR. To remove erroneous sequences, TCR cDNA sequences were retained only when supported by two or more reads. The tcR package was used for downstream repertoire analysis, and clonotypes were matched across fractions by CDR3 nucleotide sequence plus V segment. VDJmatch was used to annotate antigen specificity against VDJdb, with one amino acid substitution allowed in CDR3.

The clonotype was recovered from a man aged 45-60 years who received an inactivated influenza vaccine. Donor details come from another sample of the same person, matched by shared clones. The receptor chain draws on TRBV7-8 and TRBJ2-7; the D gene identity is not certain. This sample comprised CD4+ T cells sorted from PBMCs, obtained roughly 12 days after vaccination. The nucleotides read TGTGCCAGCAGCTTACAAGCCTTCTACGAGCAGTACTTC. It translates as CASSLQAFYEQYF.